The sequence of this T cell receptor beta chain was determined in a study of PD-L1 blockade in urothelial cancer. Study as a whole: Chemotherapy regimens numbering 0 to 3 had been given to patients. Analyses were performed on blood at 3 weeks after treatment start (the second dose) and at 6 weeks.

This clone was counted a single time. Its antigen remains unidentified. The CDR3 is 14 amino acids. CDR1 is LGHNT, CDR2 FRNRAP, per germline. V lost 3 bases and J lost 4; bases outside the gene matches: 3. The time point was: pretreatment peripheral blood. Metastatic or locally advanced urothelial carcinoma was present in the patients. Notes on the study in general: Stronger expansion of tumor-associated clones in blood at 3 weeks distinguished durable-benefit patients.

The protocol was immunoSEQ multiplex PCR, while the TCRdb copy is restricted to in-frame clones and leaves out a portion. The data show approximately 50,000 clones, about 86% seen once. The rearrangement joins TRBV12-5 to TRBJ1-5, with 7 bases lining up with TRBD1. This TCR derives from a man between 65 and 85 years old with urothelial cancer. The sequences come from PBMCs, collected around atezolizumab (anti-PD-L1) treatment. CDR3 loop: CASGFSGGNQPQHF. The CDR3 coding sequence is TGTGCTAGTGGTTTCTCAGGGGGGAATCAGCCCCAGCATTTT.